This entry concerns a single TCR beta chain. This sample was included in a study of blood T cell repertoires in COVID-19. On the study more broadly: Italy, Spain and the United States were the sources of the convalescent and acute COVID-19 samples. Nucleic acid was either cDNA or gDNA, and it came from T cells, B-cell-depleted T cells, or PBMCs.

The CDR3 is 15 amino acids. Trimming took 3 bases from V and 4 from J; bases not matched to a gene: 5. Germline loops: CDR1 LNHDA, CDR2 SQIVND (reference sequence). Source study methods: Amplified reference gene primers provided the basis for estimating nucleated cell counts. The repertoire was sequenced with immunoSEQ multiplex PCR; TCRdb's copy has only in-frame clones and lacks some. Clone size and the V and J calls come from that table; the DNA yielded D and trimming. The table shows tens of thousands of clones, with roughly 90% occurring only once. The TCR sequence derives from a human donor with active COVID-19. The donor label of this sample is uncertain. The rearrangement joins TRBV19 to TRBJ2-1; 8 nucleotides line up with TRBD2. Sequencing was performed on peripheral blood. The CDR3 DNA reads as TGTGCCAGTAGTATCGGGGGGGCTCAATACAATGAGCAGTTCTTC. This codes for CASSIGGAQYNEQFF.